This T cell receptor (beta chain) emerged from a study of T cells in Graves' hyperthyroidism and ophthalmopathy. Template material for amplifying TCR beta CDR3 regions consisted of RNA transcripts. Carried out on the TCR CDR3, a first-round RT-PCR used the HTBI primer set. One entry per CDR3 protein, called by TCRdb with MiXCR from the multiplex PCR reads. The sample has 640,000 or so distinct CDR3 sequences; about 15% are singletons. Trimming pared 2 bases from V and 0 bases from J, leaving 12 bases between. Per germline, CDR1 MNHEY and CDR2 SVGAGI. The CDR3 totals 16 residues. Study outcomes and limitations: Before onset, by a median of around 6.4 months, the model predicted ophthalmopathy.

A note on this clonotype: The antigen remains unidentified.

Sequencing used blood. The sequence derives from a woman aged 35 to 49 with Graves' ophthalmopathy. The rearrangement joins TRBV6-5 to TRBJ2-3; maybe TRBD2 (6 bases). CDR3 sequence (DNA): TGTGCCAGCAGTTACGGCGGGGCCGCTAGCACAGATACGCAGTATTTT. This codes for CASSYGGAASTDTQYF.